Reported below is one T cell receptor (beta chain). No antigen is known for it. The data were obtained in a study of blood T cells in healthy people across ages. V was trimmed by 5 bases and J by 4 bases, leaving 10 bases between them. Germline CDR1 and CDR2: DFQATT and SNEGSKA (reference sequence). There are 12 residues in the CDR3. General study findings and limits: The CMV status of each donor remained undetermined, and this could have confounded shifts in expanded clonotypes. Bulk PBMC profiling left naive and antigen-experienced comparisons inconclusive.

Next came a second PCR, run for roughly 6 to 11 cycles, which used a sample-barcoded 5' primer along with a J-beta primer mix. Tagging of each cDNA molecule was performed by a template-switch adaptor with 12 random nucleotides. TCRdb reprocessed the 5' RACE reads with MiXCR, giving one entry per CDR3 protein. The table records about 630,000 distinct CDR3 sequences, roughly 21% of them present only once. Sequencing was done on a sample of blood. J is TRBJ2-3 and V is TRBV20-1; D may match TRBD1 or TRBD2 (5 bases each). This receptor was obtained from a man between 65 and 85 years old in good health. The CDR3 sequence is CSAPMGADTQYF. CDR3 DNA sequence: TGCAGTGCTCCAATGGGGGCAGATACGCAGTATTTT.